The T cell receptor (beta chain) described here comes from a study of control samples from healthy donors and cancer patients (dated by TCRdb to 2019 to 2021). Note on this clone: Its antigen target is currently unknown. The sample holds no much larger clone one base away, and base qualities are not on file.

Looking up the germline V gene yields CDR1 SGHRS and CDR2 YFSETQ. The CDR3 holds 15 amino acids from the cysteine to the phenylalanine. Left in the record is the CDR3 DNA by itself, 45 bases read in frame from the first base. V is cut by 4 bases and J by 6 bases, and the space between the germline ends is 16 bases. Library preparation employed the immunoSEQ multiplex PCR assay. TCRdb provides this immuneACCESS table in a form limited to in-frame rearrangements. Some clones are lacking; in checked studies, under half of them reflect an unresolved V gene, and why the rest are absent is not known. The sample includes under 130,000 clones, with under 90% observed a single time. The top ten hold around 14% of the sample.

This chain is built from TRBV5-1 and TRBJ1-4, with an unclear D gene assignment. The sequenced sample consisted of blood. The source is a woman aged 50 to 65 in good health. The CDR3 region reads CASSAGWQSDEKLFF. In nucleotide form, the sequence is TGCGCCAGCAGCGCCGGTTGGCAGTCTGATGAAAAACTGTTTTTT.